This is a list of T cell receptor beta chains from one sample in a study of blood T cell repertoires in COVID-19. Assay: immunoSEQ multiplex PCR; the TCRdb copy retains only in-frame clones and omits some. The table records more than 400,000 clones, roughly 87% of them present only once. Sample: PBMCs or T cells enriched from blood (not recorded which). The receptors derive from a young woman who had recovered from COVID-19. Both conserved end residues are part of each CDR3. The D gene is left open where the match is weak. Part of the rows lack a size; the others show once, few, many or a class for expanded clones.

J	size	D	V	DNA	CDR3
TRBJ2-2	NA	TRBD1	TRBV2	TGTGCCAGCAGCGGACAGGGGCCCGGGGAGCTGTTTTTT	CASSGQGPGELFF
TRBJ1-4	few	NA	TRBV30	TGTGCCTGGAGTGAGATAGGGGCAACTAATGAAAAACTGTTTTTT	CAWSEIGATNEKLFF
TRBJ1-1	NA	TRBD1	TRBV19	TGTGCCAGTAGTATAAGGGGGCGGAACACTGAAGCTTTCTTT	CASSIRGRNTEAFF
TRBJ2-1	NA	NA	TRBV2	TGTGCCAGCAGTGACCCGGGAGATGAGCAGTTCTTC	CASSDPGDEQFF
TRBJ1-5	NA	TRBD1	TRBV19	TGTGCCAGTAGCAGGGGGATTTATCAGCCCCAGCATTTT	CASSRGIYQPQHF
TRBJ2-1	NA	NA	TRBV29-1	TGCAGCGTTGATCGAGCGGGTACCTACAATGAGCAGTTCTTC	CSVDRAGTYNEQFF
TRBJ1-2	NA	NA	TRBV27	TGTGCCAGCAGACGCACGACAGCAATTTATGGCTACACCTTC	CASRRTTAIYGYTF
TRBJ1-1	NA	NA	TRBV6-5	TGTGCCAGCCCCGAGGGGGAGGGCGGCACTGAAGCTTTCTTT	CASPEGEGGTEAFF
TRBJ1-3	NA	TRBD1	TRBV30	TGTGCCTGGAGTCGCAATAGGGACAGGGGGTCTGGAAACACCATATATTTT	CAWSRNRDRGSGNTIYF
TRBJ1-4	NA	NA	TRBV30	TGTGCCTGGAGTACGGAGCAGTTTGGTGAAAAACTGTTTTTT	CAWSTEQFGEKLFF
TRBJ1-2	once	TRBD1	TRBV7-9	TGTGCCAGCAGCTCCCTAACAGGGGGCGTCGGCTACACCTTC	CASSSLTGGVGYTF
TRBJ1-4	NA	NA	TRBV28	TGTGCCAGCAGTTTCCCTGTGGGGGGGGAACTGTTTTTT	CASSFPVGGELFF
TRBJ2-2	once	NA	TRBV5-6	TGTGCCAGCAGCTTGTCCTTCACCGGGGAGCTGTTTTTT	CASSLSFTGELFF
TRBJ2-3	NA	NA	TRBV5-1	TGCGCCAGCAGCTCTACGGCGGGGTCAGATACGCAGTATTTT	CASSSTAGSDTQYF
TRBJ1-1	NA	TRBD1	TRBV10-3	TGTGCCATCAGCCAAACAGGGGTTCCGAATACTGAAGCTTTCTTT	CAISQTGVPNTEAFF
TRBJ2-3	NA	NA	TRBV6-2/TRBV6-3	TGTGCCAGCAGTTCACATAATACGCAGTATTTT	CASSSHNTQYF
TRBJ2-1	NA	TRBD1	TRBV11-1	TGTGCCAGCAGCCAAATGAAACAGGGGACCTACAATGAGCAGTTCTTC	CASSQMKQGTYNEQFF
TRBJ2-1	once	TRBD1	TRBV19	TGTGCCAGTAGTATCGGACAGGGAGTGGTTGGCTACAATGAGCAGTTCTTC	CASSIGQGVVGYNEQFF
TRBJ1-5	NA	TRBD1	TRBV5-4	TGTGCCAGCAGCTTCGGGACAGGGGGAGATCAGCCCCAGCATTTT	CASSFGTGGDQPQHF
TRBJ2-2	NA	NA	TRBV3-1/TRBV3-2	TGTGCCAGCAGCCTCACCGGGGACACCGGGGAGCTGTTTTTT	CASSLTGDTGELFF
TRBJ1-1	NA	NA	TRBV4-1	TGCGCCAGCAGCCAACATGTGCGGGGGCGAAGGGATGAAGCTTTCTTT	CASSQHVRGRRDEAFF
TRBJ2-1	NA	TRBD2	TRBV28	TGTGCCAGCACCCGGGGGGAGAGCTCCTACAATGAGCAGTTCTTC	CASTRGESSYNEQFF
TRBJ2-5	NA	TRBD1	TRBV7-3	TGTGCCAGCAGTACAGGGGGCGAAGAGACCCAGTACTTC	CASSTGGEETQYF
TRBJ2-7	few	NA	TRBV7-9	TGTGCCAGCAGCTTAGAAACACAGGGCGGGTACGAGCAGTACTTC	CASSLETQGGYEQYF
TRBJ2-2	NA	TRBD1	TRBV6-1	TGTGCCAGCAGTGAACTGGGGACAGGGAACACCGGGGAGCTGTTTTTT	CASSELGTGNTGELFF
TRBJ1-1	NA	NA	TRBV7-9	TGTGCCAGCAGCTTGAAGCACAACACTGAAGCTTTCTTT	CASSLKHNTEAFF
TRBJ1-5	once	TRBD1	TRBV24-1	TGTGCCACCAGTGATTACAGGGGGAATCAGCCCCAGCATTTT	CATSDYRGNQPQHF
TRBJ1-3	NA	NA	TRBV2	TGTGCCAGCAGCTCAGAGGACTCTGGAAACACCATATATTTT	CASSSEDSGNTIYF
TRBJ1-3	once	NA	TRBV27	TGTGCCAGCAGTTTAGGGGGGGGTCCCAGCTCTGGAAACACCATATATTTT	CASSLGGGPSSGNTIYF
TRBJ1-1	NA	NA	TRBV12-3/TRBV12-4	TGTGCCAGCAGCTATAGCGACAGGGAAGCTTTCTTT	CASSYSDREAFF
TRBJ2-5	NA	NA	TRBV5-8	TGTGCCAGCAGTTACAACGTGGTGTACTTC	CASSYNVVYF
TRBJ2-2	NA	TRBD1	TRBV7-3	TGTGCCAGCAGCTCCGGGACAGGGAACACCGGGGAGCTGTTTTTT	CASSSGTGNTGELFF
TRBJ2-7	NA	TRBD1	TRBV27	TGTGCCAGCAGTTTTACGGGGACAGACGAGCAGTACTTC	CASSFTGTDEQYF